One and the same sample provided the 4 T cell receptor beta chains below, sequenced in a study of OX40 agonist ivuxolimab in advanced cancers. The protocol was immunoSEQ multiplex PCR, while the TCRdb copy is restricted to in-frame clones and leaves out a portion. The sample records around 76,000 clones, 94% being singletons. The starting material was CD4+ or CD8+ T cells sorted from blood, obtained in a trial of the OX40 agonist ivuxolimab. These receptors originate from an adult with an advanced solid tumor such as melanoma, head and neck, liver or kidney cancer.

The chain combines TRBV10-1 with TRBJ2-7, with D perhaps matching TRBD2 (5 bases). The CDR3 runs to 14 residues. Trimming cost V 0 bases and J 3 bases, with 9 bases left between them. Germline V lookup: CDR1 WNHNN, CDR2 SYGVQD (reference sequence). The CDR3 nucleotides read TGCGCCAGCAGTGAGTCAAGGAGGTTCTACGAGCAGTACTTC. This translates into CASSESRRFYEQYF.

The gene calls are TRBV28 and TRBJ2-7; D possibly matches TRBD1 or TRBD2 (5 bases each). CDR1 and CDR2 (germline): MDHEN, SYDVKM. The CDR3 contains 16 residues. V lost 4 bases and J 4 bases, leaving 20 bases between the germline ends. This chain's CDR3 is CASSWGTATTSYEQYF. The CDR3 nucleotides are TGTGCCAGCAGTTGGGGGACCGCTACTACAAGTTACGAGCAGTACTTC.

The chain has TRBV5-6 and TRBJ2-3, with 8 bases matching TRBD1. The CDR3 loop spans 15 amino acids. The V gene end was trimmed by 2 bases and the J gene end by 5 bases; junction bases not matched to a gene: 7. Germline CDR1 SGHDT, CDR2 YYEEEE. The CDR3 region has the DNA TGTGCCAGCAGCTTTGGGGCAGGGGGCAGAGATACGCAGTATTTT. This gives the protein CASSFGAGGRDTQYF.

The CDR3 DNA is TGTGCCAGCAGTTACTATGGCAACGAAGCTTTCTTT. Its protein is CASSYYGNEAFF. The V call is TRBV6-5, the J call TRBJ1-1; D remains unclear. The CDR3 contains 12 residues. Per the germline V gene, CDR1 is MNHEY and CDR2 is SVGAGI. Trimming took 1 base from V and 8 from J, leaving 8 bases between them.